The rows below give T cell receptor beta chains drawn from one sample of a study of beta chain features in type 1 diabetes. TCRdb keeps only in-frame clones here, not all; method: immunoSEQ multiplex PCR. The sample holds under 300,000 clones, about a fifth seen once. The specimen was naive CD4+ T cells from blood. The source of these receptors is a woman between 35 and 50 years old with type 1 diabetes. Each CDR3 is given with its conserved first and last residue. The D gene is left open where the match is weak. The size of a clone is reported for some rows only, either as once, few or many, or as a class for expanded clones.

d_call clone_size cdr3_length j_call v_call cdr3_nt cdr3_aa
- - 12 TRBJ1-2 TRBV5-1 TGCGCCAGCAGCGAAGGGGACTATGGCTACACCTTC CASSEGDYGYTF
- - 14 TRBJ2-5 TRBV18 TGTGCCAGCTCACCACCCGGGAGACGCGAGACCCAGTACTTC CASSPPGRRETQYF
- few 14 TRBJ1-2 TRBV29-1 TGCAGCGTCCCTGGACAGCCTAAAGTCAACGGCTACACCTTC CSVPGQPKVNGYTF
- few 13 TRBJ2-7 TRBV7-3 TGTGCCAGCAGCCCCTCCCCCTCTTACGAGCAGTACTTC CASSPSPSYEQYF
- - 15 TRBJ2-3 TRBV9 TGTGCCAGCAGCGTATTAACGGGGGGCCCAGATACGCAGTATTTT CASSVLTGGPDTQYF
- - 14 TRBJ1-2 TRBV6-5 TGTGCCAGCAGTTTTGGAGCTCCGGTTTATGGCTACACCTTC CASSFGAPVYGYTF
TRBD2 - 13 TRBJ2-3 TRBV7-3 TGTGCCAGCAGCCCTAGCGGTACAGATACGCAGTATTTT CASSPSGTDTQYF
- - 12 TRBJ1-2 TRBV25-1 TGTGCCAGCACTGACAGGAACTATGGCTACACCTTC CASTDRNYGYTF
- few 15 TRBJ1-5 TRBV5-6 TGTGCCAGCAGCTTGTGGGGGGTTGGCAATCAGCCCCAGCATTTT CASSLWGVGNQPQHF
- few 14 TRBJ2-4 TRBV9 TGTGCCAGCAGCGGCAAGGGGGCCAAAAACATTCAGTACTTC CASSGKGAKNIQYF
TRBD1 - 14 TRBJ2-2 TRBV18 TGTGCCAGCTCACCGACAGGGGGCACCGGGGAGCTGTTTTTT CASSPTGGTGELFF
- - 14 TRBJ1-1 TRBV5-1 TGCGCCAGCAGCTACCTGGCGGGGAACACTGAAGCTTTCTTT CASSYLAGNTEAFF
- - 13 TRBJ1-1 TRBV29-1 TGCAGCGGGAGGGCCCACCCGGACACTGAAGCTTTCTTT CSGRAHPDTEAFF
TRBD2 few 15 TRBJ2-7 TRBV28 TGTGCCAGTAGGACTAGCGGGAGGGAGAAGGGCGAGCAGTACTTC CASRTSGREKGEQYF
TRBD2 - 15 TRBJ2-5 TRBV18 TGTGCCAGCTCACCGTGGACTAGCGGCCAAGAGACCCAGTACTTC CASSPWTSGQETQYF
TRBD1 few 15 TRBJ2-7 TRBV5-1 TGCGCCAGCAGCTTCTCGACAGGGATCGCGTACGAGCAGTACTTC CASSFSTGIAYEQYF
TRBD1 - 15 TRBJ2-7 TRBV4-1 TGCGCCAGCAGCCAAGCCGGGACAGGGTCTTACGAGCAGTACTTC CASSQAGTGSYEQYF
TRBD2 - 17 TRBJ2-1 TRBV4-2 TGTGCCAGCAGCCAAGGACTAGCGGGGGGGGCCTACAATGAGCAGTTCTTC CASSQGLAGGAYNEQFF
TRBD2 - 16 TRBJ2-7 TRBV9 TGTGCCAGCAGCGAAACCGGGACTAGCGGAACCTACGAGCAGTACTTC CASSETGTSGTYEQYF
TRBD1 - 14 TRBJ1-1 TRBV30 TGTGCCTGGAGTCGGGGACAGATGAACACTGAAGCTTTCTTT CAWSRGQMNTEAFF
TRBD1 - 15 TRBJ2-1 TRBV7-3 TGTGCCAGCAGCTTACGGGACAGGGGGCTCAATGAGCAGTTCTTC CASSLRDRGLNEQFF
TRBD2 - 15 TRBJ2-1 TRBV7-8 TGTGCCAGCAGCTTCACAGCGGGATATAGGAATGAGCAGTTCTTC CASSFTAGYRNEQFF
- few 13 TRBJ1-1 TRBV29-1 TGCAGCGTTGCGGGCATAGGGGTCTCTGAAGCTTTCTTT CSVAGIGVSEAFF
- few 15 TRBJ2-7 TRBV30 TGTGCCTGGAGTGTACCTGGAAGGGGCCGCTACGAGCAGTACTTC CAWSVPGRGRYEQYF
- few 15 TRBJ1-1 TRBV2 TGTGCCAGCAGCCCCAACGGACTGAACTTGGCTGAAGCTTTCTTT CASSPNGLNLAEAFF
- few 14 TRBJ1-1 TRBV11-3 TGTGCCAGCAGCCTGCGCGGAGGGAACACTGAAGCTTTCTTT CASSLRGGNTEAFF
TRBD1 - 14 TRBJ1-2 TRBV27 TGTGCCAGCAGTTCAATACGACAGGGTTATGGCTACACCTTC CASSSIRQGYGYTF
TRBD2 few 15 TRBJ2-1 TRBV18 TGTGCCAGCTCACGTATTCTAGCGGGAGAAGATGAGCAGTTCTTC CASSRILAGEDEQFF
- few 14 TRBJ2-3 TRBV7-9 TGTGCCAGCAGCTTAGTAGCCATCACAGATACGCAGTATTTT CASSLVAITDTQYF
TRBD1 - 15 TRBJ1-2 TRBV18 TGTGCCAGCTCACCTGGGACAGGGCTGGGCTATGGCTACACCTTC CASSPGTGLGYGYTF
- - 14 TRBJ2-1 TRBV28 TGTGCCAGCAGTTCTAACTGGTACTACAATGAGCAGTTCTTC CASSSNWYYNEQFF
TRBD1 few 13 TRBJ1-1 TRBV30 TGTGCCTGGAGTGACAGGGGGAACACTGAAGCTTTCTTT CAWSDRGNTEAFF
- - 14 TRBJ2-5 TRBV10-3 TGTGCCATCAGTGGAAGCGGAGCGGGCGAGACCCAGTACTTC CAISGSGAGETQYF
- - 14 TRBJ1-1 TRBV30 TGTGCCTGGAGTCCCCGGCGGGGGGACACTGAAGCTTTCTTT CAWSPRRGDTEAFF
- - 15 TRBJ1-2 TRBV7-9 TGTGCCAGCAGCTTAGATCCGGGAAGTATAGGTGGCTACACCTTC CASSLDPGSIGGYTF
- - 14 TRBJ2-1 TRBV5-6 TGTGCCAGCAGCTTGGACTCAACCTACAATGAGCAGTTCTTC CASSLDSTYNEQFF
- - 14 TRBJ2-3 TRBV7-2 TGTGCCAGCAGCTCCCCGGGTCGCACAGATACGCAGTATTTT CASSSPGRTDTQYF
- - 15 TRBJ2-5 TRBV5-4 TGTGCCAGCAGCTTGTCAATTGCGTACCAAGAGACCCAGTACTTC CASSLSIAYQETQYF
- - 15 TRBJ2-2 TRBV5-1 TGCGCCAGCAGCTTTCCAGGGACGAACACCGGGGAGCTGTTTTTT CASSFPGTNTGELFF
- few 15 TRBJ1-1 TRBV28 TGTGCCAGCAGCCCGATCGGGAGATTGAACACTGAAGCTTTCTTT CASSPIGRLNTEAFF
TRBD2 few 14 TRBJ2-1 TRBV7-9 TGTGCCAGCAGCGTAGCGGGGGAGGGGAATGAGCAGTTCTTC CASSVAGEGNEQFF
TRBD1 few 14 TRBJ1-2 TRBV7-2 TGTGCCAGCAGCACCGAGACAGGGCGCTATGGCTACACCTTC CASSTETGRYGYTF
- - 12 TRBJ1-1 TRBV29-1 TGCAGCGTTGTAAGGGGGGGCGCTGAAGCTTTCTTT CSVVRGGAEAFF